The 29 T cell receptor beta chains listed next were all sequenced from one sample in a study of healthy donors' naive CD4 and CD8 T cells. Starting from approximately 500 ng of total RNA, TCR libraries were made with linear amplification. A single record per CDR3 protein comes from TCRdb applying MiXCR to the reads. The top ten hold more than 2% of the sample, which has approximately 180,000 distinct CDR3 sequences, about 74% seen once. Sequencing was performed on naive CD4+ and CD8+ T cells sorted from blood, pooled from several donors. These receptors were taken from a pool of human donors in good health; the sample pools cells from several healthy donors.

This chain uses TRBV5-1 with TRBJ2-3; 12 bases line up with TRBD2. The CDR3 contains 17 residues. Germline values: CDR1 SGHRS, CDR2 YFSETQ. With 4 bases clipped from V and 5 bases from J, the junction kept 11 bases outside the gene matches. CDR3: CASSRLGTSGPVDTQYF. CDR3 in DNA: TGCGCCAGCAGCCGCTTGGGGACTAGCGGGCCCGTAGATACGCAGTATTTT.

The genes are TRBV29-1 and TRBJ1-1, with D possibly matching TRBD1 (6 bases). Germline values: CDR1 SQVTM, CDR2 ANQGSEA. This CDR3 spans 12 amino acids. The V gene lost 3 bases and the J gene lost 8 bases, with 13 bases spanning the gap. The CDR3 is CSVDEGGREAFF. In DNA, the CDR3 is TGCAGCGTTGACGAGGGGGGCCGAGAAGCTTTCTTT. The full variable domain, with the rest looked up from reference TRBV29-1 and TRBJ1-1, is SAVISQKPSRDICQRGTSLTIQCQVDSQVTMMFWYRQQPGQSLTLIATANQGSEATYESGFVIDKFPISRPNLTFSTLTVSNMSPEDSSIYLCSVDEGGREAFFGQGTRLTVV.

The table lists this clonotype with a few counts. V gene TRBV6-2 or TRBV6-3 combines with J gene TRBJ1-1; a possible D gene is TRBD1 (5 bases). The ends were cut back, 8 bases at V and 0 bases at J, with 19 bases in the middle. Germline V gene lookup returns CDR1 MNHEY and CDR2 SVGEGT. CDR3 length: 16 amino acids. This CDR3 reads CASGRTARQMNTEAFF. The CDR3 nucleotides read TGTGCCAGCGGTAGGACCGCGCGACAGATGAACACTGAAGCTTTCTTT.

The sample holds a few counts of this clonotype. The chain combines TRBV10-2 with TRBJ2-5; 9 bases agree with TRBD2. The CDR3 consists of 13 residues. Looked up from germline, CDR1 is WSHSY and CDR2 is SAAADI. J gave up 5 bases and V 6 bases, and 4 bases lay outside the gene matches. The CDR3 here is CASRGLAAETQYF. The CDR3 DNA follows: TGCGCCAGCAGGGGACTAGCTGCGGAGACCCAGTACTTC.

The chain joins TRBV7-8 to TRBJ2-5; 11 bases fit TRBD2. V shed 2 bases, J shed 2 bases, and the junction held 7 bases outside the gene matches. This CDR3 region has 17 residues. The germline CDR1 and CDR2 sequences are SGHVS and FQNEAQ. The CDR3: CASSLSPGLAVQETQYF. The CDR3 DNA is TGTGCCAGCAGCTTATCCCCGGGACTAGCGGTACAAGAGACCCAGTACTTC.

This clonotype is a singleton in its sample. The gene calls are TRBV19 and TRBJ1-6; 7 bases are a match to TRBD1. J lost 10 bases, V lost 4 bases, and 13 bases had no gene match. This CDR3 region has 16 residues. CDR1 is LNHDA and CDR2 is SQIVND in the germline V gene (reference sequence). The CDR3 spells CASSRGPGQKRSPLHF. Here the CDR3 DNA reads TGTGCCAGTAGTAGAGGACCGGGACAGAAAAGGTCACCCCTCCACTTT.

The chain employs TRBV29-1 and TRBJ2-3; D is unclear. This CDR3 has 11 residues. In germline, CDR1 is SQVTM, CDR2 ANQGSEA. V was shortened by 4 bases and J by 2 bases, with 4 bases between the two germline ends. CDR3 amino acids: CSVGYTDTQYF. The CDR3 coding sequence is TGCAGCGTTGGTTACACAGATACGCAGTATTTT.

This chain links TRBV29-1 with TRBJ2-1, with D hard to call. V was cut by 0 bases and J by 0 bases, with 12 bases left in between. Looked up from germline, CDR1 is SQVTM and CDR2 is ANQGSEA. The CDR3 is 16 residues long. CDR3 nucleotides: TGCAGCGTTGAAGATCGGTGGCAGGTCTCCTACAATGAGCAGTTCTTC. It codes for CSVEDRWQVSYNEQFF.

This chain's CDR3 is CASSDAGVPEPQHF. The CDR3, as DNA: TGTGCCAGCAGCGATGCAGGGGTCCCGGAGCCCCAGCATTTT. This chain connects TRBV11-2 to TRBJ1-5; tentative D call: TRBD1 (6 bases). CDR1 SGHAT and CDR2 FQNNGV come from the germline V gene. The CDR3 contains 14 residues. Trimming shortened V by 5 bases and J by 8 bases, and 16 bases separated the two germline ends.

The V and J genes are TRBV21-1 and TRBJ1-3. TRBV21-1 is designated a pseudogene. CDR3 length equals 17 residues. The CDR3 loop is CASMETATPSKGNTIYF. The DNA of the CDR3 is TGTGCCAGCATGGAGACCGCGACGCCATCGAAAGGAAACACCATATATTTT.

The chain couples TRBV6-5 to TRBJ2-5; D perhaps matches TRBD2 (5 bases). V was shortened by 0 bases and J by 7 bases, with 12 bases between the two germline ends. Looked up from germline, CDR1 is MNHEY and CDR2 is SVGAGI. CDR3 length: 14 residues. As DNA, the CDR3 is TGTGCCAGCAGTTACTCCGGCGGGTCCGGGACCCAGTACTTC. Its protein product is CASSYSGGSGTQYF.

There are a few counts of this clonotype. The gene calls are TRBV11-2 and TRBJ2-1; D possibly corresponds to TRBD2 (6 bases). The CDR3 runs to 16 residues. V was clipped by 5 bases and J by 3 bases, with 17 bases between them. The V gene's germline CDR1 is SGHAT and CDR2 FQNNGV. The CDR3 DNA sequence: TGTGCCAGCAGCCCGCAGCGGGTAAGTATCTACAATGAGCAGTTCTTC. Residues: CASSPQRVSIYNEQFF.

V and J are TRBV30 and TRBJ1-2; D is uncertain. This CDR3 has 10 residues. Germline loops: CDR1 GTSNPN, CDR2 SVGIG (reference sequence). With 5 bases removed from V and 3 bases from J, the gap between germline ends came to 4 bases. The CDR3 is CAWQHYGYTF. CDR3 sequence (DNA): TGTGCCTGGCAGCACTATGGCTACACCTTC.

The sample holds a few counts of this clonotype. The chain combines TRBV29-1 with TRBJ1-2; possibly TRBD1 for D (5 bases). V shed 5 bases and J shed 4 bases, with 11 bases lying between them. Per the germline V gene, CDR1 is SQVTM and CDR2 is ANQGSEA. The length of the CDR3 is 12 residues. The CDR3 sequence: CSVSAGIYGYTF. The CDR3 nucleotides are TGCAGCGTTTCGGCAGGGATCTATGGCTACACCTTC. The whole variable domain, remainder taken from reference TRBV29-1 and TRBJ1-2, is SAVISQKPSRDICQRGTSLTIQCQVDSQVTMMFWYRQQPGQSLTLIATANQGSEATYESGFVIDKFPISRPNLTFSTLTVSNMSPEDSSIYLCSVSAGIYGYTFGSGTRLTVV.

This clonotype was seen more than once but under ten times. The CDR3 region is CSASVGYGYTF. Written as DNA, the CDR3 is TGCAGCGCTTCGGTCGGCTATGGCTACACCTTC. The J gene is TRBJ1-2, the V gene TRBV29-1; no reliable D call. The CDR3 is 11 amino acids. Trimming left V 7 bases short and J 4 bases short, with 10 bases between. Germline V gives CDR1 SQVTM, CDR2 ANQGSEA.

V gene TRBV21-1 combines with J gene TRBJ2-7. TRBV21-1 counts as a pseudogene. The CDR3 covers 13 residues. The CDR3 bases are TGTGCCAGCAGCAAAGGGATCTTGGGGGAGCAGTACTTC. It codes for CASSKGILGEQYF.

This clonotype appeared a single time. The rearrangement joins TRBV6-5 to TRBJ1-1, with TRBD1 as a possible D gene (5 bases). V lost 4 bases, J lost 0 bases, and 15 bases lay in between. The germline CDR1 and CDR2 sequences are MNHEY and SVGAGI. The CDR3 has 16 amino acids. The DNA for the CDR3 is TGTGCCAGCAGTTCCACCCCTTCAGGGATGAACACTGAAGCTTTCTTT. This sequence encodes CASSSTPSGMNTEAFF.

The chain employs TRBV7-8 and TRBJ2-5, with D perhaps TRBD2 (5 bases). CDR3 length: 14 amino acids. Germline V CDR1 and CDR2: SGHVS, FQNEAQ. Trimming took 4 bases from V and 2 from J, leaving 11 bases between them. The DNA for the CDR3 is TGTGCCAGCAGCTACGGACTGGAACAAGAGACCCAGTACTTC. This codes for CASSYGLEQETQYF. The variable domain in full, completed from reference TRBV7-8 and TRBJ2-5, reads GAGVSQSPRYKVAKRGQDVALRCDPISGHVSLFWYQQALGQGPEFLTYFQNEAQLDKSGLPSDRFFAERPEGSVSTLKIQRTQQEDSAVYLCASSYGLEQETQYFGPGTRLLVL.

This clonotype has just a few counts. The chain recombines TRBV6-6 with TRBJ2-7; no reliable D call. The CDR3 runs 12 residues. The germline V gene encodes CDR1 MNHNY and CDR2 SVGAGI (reference sequence). V lost 2 bases to trimming and J lost 5 bases, with 7 bases between them. Written as DNA, the CDR3 is TGTGCCAGCAGTTACCGAGTTAACGAGCAGTACTTC. Protein: CASSYRVNEQYF.

This clonotype showed up just a few times. V is TRBV27 and J is TRBJ2-1; 7 bases match TRBD2. CDR3 length: 20 amino acids. Germline-derived CDR1 and CDR2 are MNHEY and SMNVEV (reference sequence). V trimming: 4 bases; J trimming: 2 bases; junction bases outside the gene matches: 20. The DNA for the CDR3 is TGTGCCAGCAGTTCCCGGGCAGGGCGGATTAGCGGGCTACCCTACAATGAGCAGTTCTTC. It specifies CASSSRAGRISGLPYNEQFF.

The rearrangement uses TRBV27 and TRBJ2-7; D might be TRBD2 (5 bases). This CDR3 is built from 13 residues. From germline, CDR1 is MNHEY and CDR2 SMNVEV (reference sequence). Trimming shortened V by 4 bases and J by 4 bases, and 11 bases separated the two germline ends. CDR3 sequence (DNA): TGTGCCAGCAGTTCCCGGGGTTATTACGAGCAGTACTTC. Translation gives CASSSRGYYEQYF.

There are a few counts of this clonotype. The V call is TRBV6-6, the J call TRBJ1-3; 11 bases map to TRBD1. V was pared by 6 bases and J by 3 bases, with 10 bases of the junction left unmatched. Germline CDR1 reads MNHNY; CDR2 reads SVGAGI (reference sequence). The CDR3 contains 17 residues. As DNA, the CDR3 is TGTGCCAGCAGAGATACAACCGGGACAGGGGGTGGAAACACCATATATTTT. Its protein is CASRDTTGTGGGNTIYF.

The chain joins TRBV6-5 to TRBJ2-5, with TRBD2 matching 12 bases. This CDR3 is 18 amino acids long. From germline, CDR1 is MNHEY and CDR2 SVGAGI. The V segment lost 4 bases and the J segment 2 bases; nucleotides outside the gene matches: 11. The CDR3 sequence: CASSLTSGGVNLQETQYF. DNA of the CDR3: TGTGCCAGCAGTTTGACTAGCGGGGGCGTCAACCTTCAAGAGACCCAGTACTTC.

CDR3 DNA: TGTGCCAGCAGTTCGGGGACTAGCGGGGGGCAAGAGACCCAGTACTTC. Amino acid sequence: CASSSGTSGGQETQYF. The genes are TRBV2 and TRBJ2-5; 15 nucleotides align to TRBD2. Germline values: CDR1 SNHLY, CDR2 FYNNEI. There are 16 residues in the CDR3. V dropped 5 bases and J dropped 2; count of bases not matched to a gene: 3.

This clonotype has a single count. The V gene is TRBV13, the J gene TRBJ2-7; 11 bases map to TRBD2. Germline V gives CDR1 PRHDT, CDR2 FYEKMQ (reference sequence). The CDR3 runs 15 residues. V dropped 4 bases and J dropped 4; count of bases not matched to a gene: 6. CDR3 amino acids: CASSYTSGGRYEQYF. CDR3 DNA sequence: TGTGCCAGCAGCTATACTAGCGGGGGAAGGTACGAGCAGTACTTC.

The chain uses TRBV6-5 and TRBJ1-2; maybe TRBD1 (6 bases). The CDR3 is 13 amino acids. V lost 6 bases to trimming and J lost 2 bases, with 10 bases between them. CDR1 and CDR2 (germline): MNHEY, SVGAGI. The CDR3 region is CASSYTGNYGYTF. CDR3 DNA sequence: TGTGCCAGCAGCTACACAGGGAACTATGGCTACACCTTC.

The chain uses TRBV30 and TRBJ1-5, with unresolved D. Per germline, CDR1 GTSNPN and CDR2 SVGIG (reference sequence). CDR3 length: 13 residues. V was clipped by 0 bases and J by 6 bases, with 9 bases between them. The CDR3 coding sequence is TGTGCCTGGAGTGTTCTAGAGGGTCAGCCCCAGCATTTT. This codes for CAWSVLEGQPQHF.

The chain joins TRBV27 to TRBJ1-5, with D perhaps matching TRBD1 (5 bases). Trimming stripped 2 bases from V and 7 bases from J, with 12 bases between. This CDR3 comprises 14 residues. Germline V gene sequence: CDR1 MNHEY, CDR2 SMNVEV (reference sequence). CDR3: CASSLAGAEQPQHF. CDR3 sequence (DNA): TGTGCCAGCAGTTTAGCCGGGGCTGAGCAGCCCCAGCATTTT.

This chain links TRBV19 with TRBJ2-2; no clear D. V was clipped by 10 bases and J by 7 bases, with 13 bases between them. Looked up from germline, CDR1 is LNHDA and CDR2 is SQIVND (reference sequence). The CDR3 runs to 12 residues. As DNA, the CDR3 is TGTGCCATCAAGGACGGTGGCGGGGAGCTGTTTTTT. Translation: CAIKDGGGELFF.